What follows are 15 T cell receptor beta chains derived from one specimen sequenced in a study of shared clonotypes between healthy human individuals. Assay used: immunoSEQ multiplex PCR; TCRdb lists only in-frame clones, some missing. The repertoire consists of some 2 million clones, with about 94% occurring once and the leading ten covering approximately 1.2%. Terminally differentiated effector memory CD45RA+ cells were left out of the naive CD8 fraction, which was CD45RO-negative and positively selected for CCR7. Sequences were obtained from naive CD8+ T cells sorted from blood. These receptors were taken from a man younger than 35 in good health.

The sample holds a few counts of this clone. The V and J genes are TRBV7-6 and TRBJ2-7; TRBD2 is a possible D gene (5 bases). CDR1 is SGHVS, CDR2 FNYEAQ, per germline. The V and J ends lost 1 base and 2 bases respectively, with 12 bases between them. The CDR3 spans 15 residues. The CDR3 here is CASSLVRNGAYEQYF. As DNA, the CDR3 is TGTGCCAGCAGCTTAGTCAGGAACGGGGCCTACGAGCAGTACTTC.

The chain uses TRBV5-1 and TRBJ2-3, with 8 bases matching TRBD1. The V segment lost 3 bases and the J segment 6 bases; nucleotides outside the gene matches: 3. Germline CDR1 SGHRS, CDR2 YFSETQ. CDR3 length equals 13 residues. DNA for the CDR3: TGCGCCAGCAGCTGGGGACAGGCGGATACGCAGTATTTT. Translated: CASSWGQADTQYF.

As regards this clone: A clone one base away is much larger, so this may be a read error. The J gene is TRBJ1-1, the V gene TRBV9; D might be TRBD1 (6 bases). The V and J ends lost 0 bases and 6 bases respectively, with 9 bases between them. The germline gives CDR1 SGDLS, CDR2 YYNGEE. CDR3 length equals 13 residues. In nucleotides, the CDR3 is TGTGCCAGCAGCGTAGGGGGGGCCTCTGAAGCTTTCTTT. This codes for CASSVGGASEAFF.

DNA for the CDR3: TGCAGCGTTGAAGTGAGAGGTGACACTGAAGCTTTCTTT. It specifies CSVEVRGDTEAFF. J is TRBJ1-1 and V is TRBV29-1; unclear D gene. CDR1 and CDR2 from the germline V gene are SQVTM and ANQGSEA. This CDR3 spans 13 amino acids. V lost 1 base and J lost 3, with 9 bases in between.

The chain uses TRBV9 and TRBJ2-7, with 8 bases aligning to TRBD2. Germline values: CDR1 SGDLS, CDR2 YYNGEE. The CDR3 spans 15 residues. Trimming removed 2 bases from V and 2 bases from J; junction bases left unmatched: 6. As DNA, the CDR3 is TGTGCCAGCAGCGTCACTAGCGGACAGACCTACGAGCAGTACTTC. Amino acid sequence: CASSVTSGQTYEQYF.

As DNA, the CDR3 is TGTGCCAGCAGAAACACAGGTGACCTTAACTATGGCTACACCTTC. Residues: CASRNTGDLNYGYTF. The chain is built from TRBV6-6 and TRBJ1-2; the D gene is possibly TRBD1 (5 bases). CDR1 is MNHNY and CDR2 is SVGAGI in the germline V gene (reference sequence). The CDR3 is made up of 15 amino acids. V was pared by 6 bases and J by 1 base, with 15 bases between.

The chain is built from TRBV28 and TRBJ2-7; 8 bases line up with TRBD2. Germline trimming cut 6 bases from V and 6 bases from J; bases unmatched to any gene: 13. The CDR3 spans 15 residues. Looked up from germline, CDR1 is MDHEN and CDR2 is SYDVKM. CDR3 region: CASRFEPGLGGEQYF. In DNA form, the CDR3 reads TGTGCCAGCAGATTTGAACCGGGACTAGGGGGCGAGCAGTACTTC.

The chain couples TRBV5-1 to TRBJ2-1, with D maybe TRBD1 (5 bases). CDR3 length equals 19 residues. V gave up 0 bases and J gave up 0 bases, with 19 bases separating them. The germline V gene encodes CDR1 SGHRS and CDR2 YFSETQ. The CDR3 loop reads CASSLVGFAQGLSYNEQFF. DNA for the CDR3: TGCGCCAGCAGCTTGGTGGGGTTCGCGCAGGGCCTCTCCTACAATGAGCAGTTCTTC.

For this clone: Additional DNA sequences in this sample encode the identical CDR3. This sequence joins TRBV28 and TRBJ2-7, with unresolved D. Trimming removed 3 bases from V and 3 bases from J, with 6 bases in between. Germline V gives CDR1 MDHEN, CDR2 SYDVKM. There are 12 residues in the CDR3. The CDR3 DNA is TGTGCCAGCAGTTTCTGGGGCTACGAGCAGTACTTC. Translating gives CASSFWGYEQYF.

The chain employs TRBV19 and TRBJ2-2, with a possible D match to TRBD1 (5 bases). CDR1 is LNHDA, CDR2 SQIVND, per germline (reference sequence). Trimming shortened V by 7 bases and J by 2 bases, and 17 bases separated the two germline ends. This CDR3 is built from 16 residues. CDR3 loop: CASTAGLGANTGELFF. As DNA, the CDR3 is TGTGCCAGTACCGCAGGGCTAGGGGCAAACACCGGGGAGCTGTTTTTT.

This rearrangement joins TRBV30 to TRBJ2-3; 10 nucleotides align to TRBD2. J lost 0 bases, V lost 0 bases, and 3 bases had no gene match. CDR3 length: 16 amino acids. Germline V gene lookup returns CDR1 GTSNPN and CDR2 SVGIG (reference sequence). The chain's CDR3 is CAWSVASGRSTDTQYF. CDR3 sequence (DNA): TGTGCCTGGAGTGTGGCTAGCGGGAGAAGCACAGATACGCAGTATTTT.

The CDR3 sequence: CAWSQSGANVLTF. DNA of the CDR3: TGTGCCTGGAGCCAATCTGGGGCCAACGTCCTGACTTTC. The genes are TRBV30 and TRBJ2-6, with D unresolved. Between the trimmed V and J ends, which lost 3 bases and 1 base, there was a span of 4 bases. Germline V lookup: CDR1 GTSNPN, CDR2 SVGIG (reference sequence). The CDR3 is 13 residues long.

Here the CDR3 DNA reads TGTGCCATCAGTGATCTCCAGGGTATCTACAATGAGCAGTTCTTC. Amino acids: CAISDLQGIYNEQFF. The chain has TRBV10-3 and TRBJ2-1, with D maybe TRBD1 (5 bases). The V end lost 3 bases, the J end lost 3 bases, and 12 bases lay between the germline ends. Germline CDR1 ENHRY, CDR2 SYGVKD. This CDR3 has 15 residues.

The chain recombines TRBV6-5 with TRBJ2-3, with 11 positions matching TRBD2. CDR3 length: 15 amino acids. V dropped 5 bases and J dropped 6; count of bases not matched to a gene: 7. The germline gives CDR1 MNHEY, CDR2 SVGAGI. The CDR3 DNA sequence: TGTGCCAGCAGTCCCTTACTAGCGGGAGACGATACGCAGTATTTT. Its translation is CASSPLLAGDDTQYF.

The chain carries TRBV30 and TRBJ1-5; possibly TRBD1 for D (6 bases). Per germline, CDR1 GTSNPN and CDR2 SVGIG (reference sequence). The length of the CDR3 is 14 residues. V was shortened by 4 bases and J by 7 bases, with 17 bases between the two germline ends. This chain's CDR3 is CAWTVGGAWQPQHF. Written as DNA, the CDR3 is TGTGCCTGGACCGTTGGGGGGGCATGGCAGCCCCAGCATTTT.